This T cell receptor (beta chain) was found in a study of shared clonotypes between healthy human individuals. With regard to this clone: Its matching antigen is unknown.

General study findings and limits: Only a few donors were included, so the genetic and exposure-history diversity represented was limited.

Sequenced by immunoSEQ multiplex PCR; TCRdb stores in-frame clones only, minus some. The sample records more than 400,000 clones, 81% being singletons. The sample taken for sequencing was PBMCs. The source of this sequence is a middle-aged woman in good health. Some clones in this sample may be carry-over from other donors' samples.

CDR3 amino acids: CASSMGGGDEQFF. CDR3 DNA sequence: TGTGCCAGCAGTATGGGGGGAGGGGATGAGCAGTTCTTC. The genes are TRBV28 and TRBJ2-1; TRBD2 matches 7 bases. The CDR3 has 13 residues. Germline V lookup: CDR1 MDHEN, CDR2 SYDVKM. The J segment lost 8 bases and the V segment lost 5 bases, leaving 6 bases of the junction unmatched.